The T cell receptor (beta chain) under discussion was sequenced for a study of cytomegalovirus exposure and HLA in healthy donors. Use of 60 Vbeta and 13 Jbeta primers characterized the PCR. This table comes from immunoSEQ multiplex PCR, and its TCRdb copy is limited to in-frame clones, with some not included. This table holds fewer than 250,000 clones, about 83% found once. Study results and caveats: The study carried out a later analysis of TCR beta sequences. It associated under 20,000 of them with specific HLA alleles at a false discovery rate of 0.05.

Note on this clone: Its specificity is not known.

The source is a man between 40 and 49 years old in good health and CMV-seropositive. The sample consisted of PBMCs.

The CDR3 coding sequence is TGTGCCAGCAGCTTGGGGGCCCCTAGCGGGAGGGTCTACGAGCAGTACTTC. Translating it yields CASSLGAPSGRVYEQYF. The genes are TRBV5-6 and TRBJ2-7; 12 bases match TRBD2. CDR3 size: 17 residues. Germline-derived CDR1 and CDR2 are SGHDT and YYEEEE. Trimming at V came to 0 bases and at J to 3 bases, leaving 7 bases not matched to a gene.